The 5 T cell receptor beta chains given below trace back to one sample, sequenced in a study of CD8 T cells in Susac syndrome (dated by TCRdb to about 2019). Library method: the immunoSEQ multiplex PCR assay. RNA was extracted with the RNeasy kit and roughly 0.5 to 1 ug was reverse transcribed using random hexamers. TCRdb itself trimmed the public reads at Q25 with fastp, ran MiXCR and retained productive beta chains. Every CDR3 protein is listed once, alongside the most common genes and DNA of its rows. Recorded for this sample are under 150,000 distinct CDR3 sequences; around 94% of them occurred a single time. Together, the top ten hold about 0.25% of the sample. The material sequenced was CD8+ T cells from PBMCs. The receptors were gathered from a human donor in good health.

The J gene is TRBJ2-1, the V gene TRBV27; D gene unclear. This CDR3 has 15 residues. Germline V gene lookup returns CDR1 MNHEY and CDR2 SMNVEV (reference sequence). Trimming shortened V by 3 bases and J by 4 bases, and 13 bases separated the two germline ends. The chain's CDR3 is CASSLVPAGYNEQFF. The CDR3 coding sequence is TGTGCCAGCAGTTTGGTCCCGGCAGGATACAATGAGCAGTTCTTC.

This chain joins TRBV27 and TRBJ2-3, with unresolved D. V was shortened by 3 bases and J by 5 bases, with 12 bases between the two germline ends. The germline V gene has CDR1 MNHEY and CDR2 SMNVEV (reference sequence). This CDR3 has 14 residues. The CDR3 is CASSFQFSGDTQYF. The CDR3 region has the DNA TGTGCCAGCAGTTTTCAGTTTTCAGGAGATACGCAGTATTTT.

The chain combines TRBV27 with TRBJ2-1; TRBD2 matches at 10 bases. Germline loops: CDR1 MNHEY, CDR2 SMNVEV (reference sequence). This CDR3 region has 14 residues. V gave up 7 bases and J gave up 2 bases; unmatched junction bases: 2. The CDR3 region is CASTSGSTYNEQFF. The CDR3 region has the DNA TGTGCCAGCACTAGCGGGAGTACCTACAATGAGCAGTTCTTC.

The CDR3 loop reads CSALAGGQDTDTQYF. CDR3 in DNA: TGCAGTGCTCTAGCGGGAGGGCAGGACACAGATACGCAGTATTTT. The rearrangement joins TRBV20-1 to TRBJ2-3; 12 bases are shared with TRBD2. J gave up 2 bases and V 5 bases, and 5 bases lay outside the gene matches. Germline CDR1 and CDR2: DFQATT and SNEGSKA (reference sequence). The CDR3 extends over 15 amino acids.

The count of this clonotype is one. V is TRBV3-1 and J is TRBJ2-1, with 13 bases that match TRBD2. CDR1 is LGHDT, CDR2 YNNKEL, per germline (reference sequence). The V and J ends lost 1 base and 6 bases, in that order; junction bases with no gene match: 9. The CDR3 contains 18 residues. In DNA form, the CDR3 reads TGTGCCAGCAGCCAAGCGAGAGGGACTAGCGGGAACGGCAATGAGCAGTTCTTC. Residues: CASSQARGTSGNGNEQFF.